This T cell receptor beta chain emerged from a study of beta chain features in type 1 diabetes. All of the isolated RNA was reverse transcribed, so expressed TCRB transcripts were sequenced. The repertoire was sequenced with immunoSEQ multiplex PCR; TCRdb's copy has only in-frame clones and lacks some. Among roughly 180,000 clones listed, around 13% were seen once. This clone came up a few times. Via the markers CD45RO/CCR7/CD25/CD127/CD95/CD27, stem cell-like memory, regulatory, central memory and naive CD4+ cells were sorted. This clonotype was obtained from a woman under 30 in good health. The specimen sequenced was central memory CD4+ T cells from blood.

The CDR3 reads CASSGSNEQFF. The DNA of the CDR3 is TGTGCCAGCAGCGGCAGTAATGAGCAGTTCTTC. This chain uses TRBV9 with TRBJ2-1; D is uncertain. The CDR3 consists of 11 residues. Germline V lookup: CDR1 SGDLS, CDR2 YYNGEE. Deletions cut 3 bases from V and 7 bases from J, with 5 bases between.